This passage covers 14 T cell receptor beta chains from one sample sequenced in a study of blood T cell repertoires in COVID-19 (dated by TCRdb to 2019 to 2021). Receptors were amplified or captured by the immunoSEQ multiplex PCR assay. Imported from immuneACCESS, the table was reduced by TCRdb to in-frame sequences with V and J called. These copies leave out some clones; in studies compared against another copy, an unresolved V gene accounts for under half, and the cause of the remainder is not known. Present in this sample are over 200,000 clones, 86% of which were seen just once. The ten biggest clones cover 3% to 3.5% of the sample. The sample taken for sequencing was PBMCs or T cells enriched from blood (not recorded which). The receptor set was obtained from a woman between 50 and 59 years old in a cohort exposed to, infected with or recovered from COVID-19 (not recorded which).

The chain carries TRBV28 and TRBJ1-5; no definite D call. CDR1 is MDHEN, CDR2 SYDVKM, per germline. Trimming stripped 1 base from V and 0 bases from J, with 16 bases between. CDR3 length equals 18 residues. The CDR3 sequence: CASSLLQPDAYSNQPQHF. The CDR3, as DNA: TGTGCCAGCAGTTTATTACAGCCAGACGCTTATAGCAATCAGCCCCAGCATTTT. The variable domain in full, with the rest retrieved from reference TRBV28 and TRBJ1-5, is DVKVTQSSRYLVKRTGEKVFLECVQDMDHENMFWYRQDPGLGLRLIYFSYDVKMKEKGDIPEGYSVSREKKERFSLILESASTNQTSMYLCASSLLQPDAYSNQPQHFGDGTRLSIL.

This clone was observed once. The V gene is TRBV28, the J gene TRBJ1-2; D might be TRBD1 (5 bases). The V end lost 5 bases, the J end lost 7 bases, and 14 bases lay between the germline ends. Germline values: CDR1 MDHEN, CDR2 SYDVKM. The CDR3 spans 13 residues. The CDR3 region has the DNA TGTGCCAGCAGTCCCGGAGGGGTCAGTGGCTACACCTTC. This translates into CASSPGGVSGYTF.

The chain joins TRBV4-1 to TRBJ2-1; a weak D match, TRBD1 (5 bases). V lost 6 bases, J lost 7 bases, and 13 bases lay in between. CDR1 is MGHRA, CDR2 YSYEKL, per germline. The CDR3 is 13 residues long. Written as DNA, the CDR3 is TGCGCCAGCAGGACAGTACCGGGTAATGAGCAGTTCTTC. This encodes CASRTVPGNEQFF.

The V call is TRBV10-2, the J call TRBJ2-2; 11 nucleotides line up with TRBD2. The CDR3 is made up of 19 amino acids. Germline trimming cut 3 bases from V and 0 bases from J; bases unmatched to any gene: 9. Per the germline V gene, CDR1 is WSHSY and CDR2 is SAAADI. The DNA of the CDR3 is TGCGCCAGCAGTGAAATAAGGACTAGCGGGCATTCGAACACCGGGGAGCTGTTTTTT. It yields the protein CASSEIRTSGHSNTGELFF.

This chain links TRBV5-1 with TRBJ1-2; TRBD1 agrees at 12 bases. The germline gives CDR1 SGHRS, CDR2 YFSETQ. V shed 1 base, J shed 4 bases, and the junction held 5 bases outside the gene matches. This CDR3 comprises 16 residues. The CDR3 region has the DNA TGCGCCAGCAGCTTGTCCCTGGGACAGGGGGCCTATGGCTACACCTTC. The encoded protein is CASSLSLGQGAYGYTF.

The chain couples TRBV25-1 to TRBJ1-1; D is uncertain. Per germline, CDR1 MGHDK and CDR2 SYGVNS. V gave up 6 bases and J gave up 6 bases, with 11 bases separating them. CDR3 length: 12 amino acids. CDR3 DNA sequence: TGTGCCAGCAGCCCGGGGAAGGCTGAAGCTTTCTTT. This gives the protein CASSPGKAEAFF.

This clone was seen a single time. The CDR3 DNA reads as TGCGCCAGCAGCCAACCAAATCGACAGAACACTGAAGCTTTCTTT. Residues: CASSQPNRQNTEAFF. The chain has TRBV4-1 and TRBJ1-1, with D uncertain. V was shortened by 2 bases and J by 1 base, with 11 bases between the two germline ends. The CDR3 has 15 residues. Per germline, CDR1 MGHRA and CDR2 YSYEKL.

V usage is TRBV15 and J usage is TRBJ2-4, with TRBD1 identical over 8 bases. With 0 bases clipped from V and 0 bases from J, the junction kept 7 bases outside the gene matches. This CDR3 is 18 amino acids long. CDR1 and CDR2 (germline): LNHNV, YYDKDF (reference sequence). The CDR3 DNA reads as TGTGCCACCAGCAGAGATCTGGGGACAGGCCAAGCCAAAAACATTCAGTACTTC. Translated, it gives CATSRDLGTGQAKNIQYF.

This clone was found once. J is TRBJ1-1 and V is TRBV4-3; D call uncertain. V dropped 4 bases and J dropped 5 bases, with 17 bases sitting between them. Per germline, CDR1 LGHNA and CDR2 YSLEER. The CDR3 loop spans 15 amino acids. DNA of the CDR3: TGCGCCAGCAGCCTCGGAGCGACCGGGATGACTGAAGCTTTCTTT. This encodes CASSLGATGMTEAFF.

The chain couples TRBV7-2 to TRBJ1-2; 8 bases match TRBD1. Unmatched junction bases numbered 12, after V lost 5 bases and J lost 7 bases. Per germline, CDR1 SGHTA and CDR2 FQGNSA. This CDR3 contains 15 residues. CDR3 nucleotides: TGTGCCAGCAGCCCCCGGGGCGCCAGGGGGCTTGGCTACACCTTC. Encoded protein: CASSPRGARGLGYTF. Using reference TRBV7-2 and TRBJ1-2 for the parts outside the CDR3, the full variable domain is GAGVSQSPSNKVTEKGKDVELRCDPISGHTALYWYRQSLGQGLEFLIYFQGNSAPDKSGLPSDRFSAERTGGSVSTLTIQRTQQEDSAVYLCASSPRGARGLGYTFGSGTRLTVV.

The rearrangement links TRBV3-1 (or the pseudogene TRBV3-2) to TRBJ1-4; 9 bases line up with TRBD1. The CDR3 loop spans 16 amino acids. Germline assignment: CDR1 LGHDT and CDR2 YNNKEL (reference sequence). J was trimmed by 7 bases and V by 4 bases; bases with no gene match: 10. The DNA for the CDR3 is TGTGCCAGCAGCCGAGAAGGGACAGGGAGGCGTGAAAAACTGTTTTTT. This codes for CASSREGTGRREKLFF.

The genes are TRBV7-8 and TRBJ1-3, with a weak D call TRBD1 (5 bases). Trimming left V 5 bases short and J 1 base short, with 12 bases between. The CDR3 covers 15 residues. The germline V gene encodes CDR1 SGHVS and CDR2 FQNEAQ. The CDR3 protein is CASSRIRGSGNTIYF. In DNA form, the CDR3 reads TGTGCCAGCAGCCGTATAAGGGGTTCTGGAAACACCATATATTTT.

The genes are TRBV18 and TRBJ2-7, with D tentatively TRBD1 (5 bases). From germline, CDR1 is KGHSH and CDR2 LQKENI. With 3 bases removed from V and 3 bases from J, the gap between germline ends came to 12 bases. The CDR3 is 14 residues long. The CDR3 loop reads CASSPPGQSYEQYF. CDR3 coding DNA: TGTGCCAGCTCACCGCCCGGACAAAGCTACGAGCAGTACTTC.

This clone was seen a single time. V is TRBV21-1 and J is TRBJ1-6. TRBV21-1 has pseudogene status. The CDR3 is 19 amino acids. CDR3 protein: CASSTRELPPGRGNSPLHF. The CDR3 DNA is TGTGCCAGCAGCACCCGGGAGTTACCTCCAGGGAGGGGTAATTCACCCCTCCACTTT.